This TCR beta chain was recovered during a study of graft-versus-host responses after intestinal transplantation. About the research overall: In this cohort, recipients had multivisceral, liver-intestinal, or isolated intestinal transplants. For around 3 years after anti-thymocyte globulin induction, all recipients took tacrolimus and steroids. Study-level points and caveats: The highest levels of circulating GvH clones went along with early declines in HvG clones after transplant. The authors found GvH clones in recipient marrow, some appearing first in ileum or blood.

Germline loops: CDR1 SGDLS, CDR2 YYNGEE. The germline V and J ends were trimmed by 2 bases and 7 bases, with 13 bases remaining between them. CDR3 size: 14 residues. A word on this clone: What it binds is not known.

Data came from immunoSEQ multiplex PCR; TCRdb stores just in-frame clones and leaves some out. The sample has about 78,000 clones; about nine tenths are singletons. The receptor comes from a human donor who was the organ donor for an intestinal transplant. This rearrangement joins TRBV9 to TRBJ2-1, with D possibly being TRBD2 (5 bases). Sequencing was performed on unstimulated CD8+ T cells sorted from spleen or lymph node cells, taken before transplant. The CDR3 nucleotides are TGTGCCAGCAGCGTCCGGGGAACGGGTAATGAGCAGTTCTTC. This translates into CASSVRGTGNEQFF. The full variable domain, in which reference TRBV9 and TRBJ2-1 provide the parts outside the CDR3, is DSGVTQTPKHLITATGQRVTLRCSPRSGDLSVYWYQQSLDQGLQFLIQYYNGEERAKGNILERFSAQQFPDLHSELNLSSLELGDSALYFCASSVRGTGNEQFFGPGTRLTVL.